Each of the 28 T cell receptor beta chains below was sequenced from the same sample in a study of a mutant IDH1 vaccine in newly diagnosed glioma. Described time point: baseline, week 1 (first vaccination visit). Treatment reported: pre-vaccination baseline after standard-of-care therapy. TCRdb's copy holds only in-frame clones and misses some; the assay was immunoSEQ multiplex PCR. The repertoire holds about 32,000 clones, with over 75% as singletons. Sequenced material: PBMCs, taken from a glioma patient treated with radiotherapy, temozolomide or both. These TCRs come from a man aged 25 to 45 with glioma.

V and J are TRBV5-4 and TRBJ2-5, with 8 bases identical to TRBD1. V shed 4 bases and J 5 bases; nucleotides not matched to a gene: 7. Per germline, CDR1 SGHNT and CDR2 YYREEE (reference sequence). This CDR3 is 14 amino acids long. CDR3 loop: CASSPGTGGETQYF. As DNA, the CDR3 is TGTGCCAGCAGCCCCGGGACAGGCGGGGAGACCCAGTACTTC.

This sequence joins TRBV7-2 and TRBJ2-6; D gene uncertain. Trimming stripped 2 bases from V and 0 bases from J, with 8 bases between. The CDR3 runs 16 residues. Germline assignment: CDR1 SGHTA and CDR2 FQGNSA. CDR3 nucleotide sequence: TGTGCCAGCAGCTTATCAAGATTCTCTGGGGCCAACGTCCTGACTTTC. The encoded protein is CASSLSRFSGANVLTF.

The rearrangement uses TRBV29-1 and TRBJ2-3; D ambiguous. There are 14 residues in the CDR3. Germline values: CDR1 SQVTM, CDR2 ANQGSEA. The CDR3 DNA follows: TGCAGTACTATTGGGGTTCCTAGCACAGATACGCAGTATTTT. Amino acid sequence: CSTIGVPSTDTQYF.

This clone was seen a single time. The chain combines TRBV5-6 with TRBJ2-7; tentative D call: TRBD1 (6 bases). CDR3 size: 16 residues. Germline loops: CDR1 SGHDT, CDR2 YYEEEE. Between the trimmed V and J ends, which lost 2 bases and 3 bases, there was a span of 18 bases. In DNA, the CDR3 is TGTGCCAGCAGCTTAAATACCGGGACACAAGGCTACGAGCAGTACTTC. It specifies CASSLNTGTQGYEQYF. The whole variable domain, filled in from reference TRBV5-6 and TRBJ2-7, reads DAGVTQSPTHLIKTRGQQVTLRCSPKSGHDTVSWYQQALGQGPQFIFQYYEEEERQRGNFPDRFSGHQFPNYSSELNVNALLLGDSALYLCASSLNTGTQGYEQYFGPGTRLTVT.

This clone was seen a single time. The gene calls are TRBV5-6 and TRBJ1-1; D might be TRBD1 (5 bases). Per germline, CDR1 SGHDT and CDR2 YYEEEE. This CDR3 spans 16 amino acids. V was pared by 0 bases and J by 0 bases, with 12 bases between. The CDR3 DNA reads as TGTGCCAGCAGCTTGGGCCCCCGGGGGGTGAACACTGAAGCTTTCTTT. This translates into CASSLGPRGVNTEAFF.

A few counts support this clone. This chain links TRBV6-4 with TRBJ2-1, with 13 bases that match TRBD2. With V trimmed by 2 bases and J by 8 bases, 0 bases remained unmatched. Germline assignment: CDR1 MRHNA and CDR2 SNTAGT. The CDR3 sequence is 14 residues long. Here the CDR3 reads CASSDGLAGDEQFF. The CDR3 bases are TGTGCCAGCAGTGACGGACTAGCGGGAGATGAGCAGTTCTTC.

The CDR3 region is CASSQDLADYGYTF. CDR3 DNA sequence: TGCGCCAGCAGCCAAGATCTGGCAGACTATGGCTACACCTTC. The rearrangement uses TRBV4-3 and TRBJ1-2; D uncertain. Trimming removed 0 bases from V and 3 bases from J, with 8 bases in between. CDR1 is LGHNA, CDR2 YSLEER, per germline. This CDR3 is built from 14 residues.

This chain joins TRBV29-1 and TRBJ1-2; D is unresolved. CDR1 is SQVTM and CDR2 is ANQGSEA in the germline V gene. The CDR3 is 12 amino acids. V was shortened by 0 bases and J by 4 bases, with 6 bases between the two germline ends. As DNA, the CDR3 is TGCAGCGTTGAAGAATTGGGCTATGGCTACACCTTC. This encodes CSVEELGYGYTF. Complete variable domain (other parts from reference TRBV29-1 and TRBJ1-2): SAVISQKPSRDICQRGTSLTIQCQVDSQVTMMFWYRQQPGQSLTLIATANQGSEATYESGFVIDKFPISRPNLTFSTLTVSNMSPEDSSIYLCSVEELGYGYTFGSGTRLTVV.

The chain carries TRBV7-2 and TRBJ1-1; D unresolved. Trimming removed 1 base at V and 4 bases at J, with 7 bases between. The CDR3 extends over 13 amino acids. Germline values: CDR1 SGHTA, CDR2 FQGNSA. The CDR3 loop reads CASSLGTTTEAFF. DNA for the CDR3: TGTGCCAGCAGCTTAGGAACGACCACTGAAGCTTTCTTT.

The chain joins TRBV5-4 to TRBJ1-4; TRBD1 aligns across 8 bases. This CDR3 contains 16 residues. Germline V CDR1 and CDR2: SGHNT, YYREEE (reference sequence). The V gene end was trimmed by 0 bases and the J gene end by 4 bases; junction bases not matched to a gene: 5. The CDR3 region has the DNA TGTGCCAGCAGCTTGGGGGGGACAGGACTTAATGAAAAACTGTTTTTT. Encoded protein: CASSLGGTGLNEKLFF.

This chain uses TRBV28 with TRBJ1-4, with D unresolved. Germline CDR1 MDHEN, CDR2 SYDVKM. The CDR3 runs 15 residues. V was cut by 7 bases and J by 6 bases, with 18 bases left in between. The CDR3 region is CASTQHAGTYEKLFF. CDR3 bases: TGTGCCAGCACCCAACACGCAGGCACGTATGAAAAACTGTTTTTT.

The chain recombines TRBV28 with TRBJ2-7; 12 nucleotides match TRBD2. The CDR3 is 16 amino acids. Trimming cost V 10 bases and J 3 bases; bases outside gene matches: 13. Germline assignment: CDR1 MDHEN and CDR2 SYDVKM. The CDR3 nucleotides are TGTGCCATCCAATCTAGCGGGAGGGTACTGGTCTACGAGCAGTACTTC. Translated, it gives CAIQSSGRVLVYEQYF. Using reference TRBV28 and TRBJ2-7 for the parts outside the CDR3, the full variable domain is DVKVTQSSRYLVKRTGEKVFLECVQDMDHENMFWYRQDPGLGLRLIYFSYDVKMKEKGDIPEGYSVSREKKERFSLILESASTNQTSMYLCAIQSSGRVLVYEQYFGPGTRLTVT.

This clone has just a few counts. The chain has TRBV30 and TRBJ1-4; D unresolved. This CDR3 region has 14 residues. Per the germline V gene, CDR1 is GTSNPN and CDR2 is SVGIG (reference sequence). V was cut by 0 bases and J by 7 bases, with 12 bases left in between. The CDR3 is CAWSVLGRVEKLFF. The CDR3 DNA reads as TGTGCCTGGAGTGTACTAGGGCGGGTTGAAAAACTGTTTTTT.

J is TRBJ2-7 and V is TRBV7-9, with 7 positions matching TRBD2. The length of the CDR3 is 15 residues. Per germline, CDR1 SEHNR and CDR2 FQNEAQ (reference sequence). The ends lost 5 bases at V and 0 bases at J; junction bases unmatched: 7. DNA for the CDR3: TGTGCCAGCAGCCTGAAGCGGGGCAGCTCCTACGAGCAGTACTTC. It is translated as CASSLKRGSSYEQYF.

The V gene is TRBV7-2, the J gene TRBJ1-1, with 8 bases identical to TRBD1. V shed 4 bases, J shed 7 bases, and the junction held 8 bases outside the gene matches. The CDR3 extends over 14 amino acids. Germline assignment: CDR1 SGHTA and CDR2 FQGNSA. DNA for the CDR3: TGTGCCAGCAGCTCCACTCAGGGGGCTATTGAAGCTTTCTTT. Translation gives CASSSTQGAIEAFF.

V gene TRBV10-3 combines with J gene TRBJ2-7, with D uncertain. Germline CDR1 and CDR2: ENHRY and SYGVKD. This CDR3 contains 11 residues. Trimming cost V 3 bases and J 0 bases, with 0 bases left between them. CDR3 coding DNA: TGTGCCATCAGTGACTCCTACGAGCAGTACTTC. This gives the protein CAISDSYEQYF.

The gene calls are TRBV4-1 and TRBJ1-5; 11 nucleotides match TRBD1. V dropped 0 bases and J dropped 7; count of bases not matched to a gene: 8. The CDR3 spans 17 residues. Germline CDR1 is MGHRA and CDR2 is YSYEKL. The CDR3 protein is CASSQDPGQGVEQPQHF. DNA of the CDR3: TGCGCCAGCAGCCAAGACCCGGGACAGGGGGTGGAACAGCCCCAGCATTTT.

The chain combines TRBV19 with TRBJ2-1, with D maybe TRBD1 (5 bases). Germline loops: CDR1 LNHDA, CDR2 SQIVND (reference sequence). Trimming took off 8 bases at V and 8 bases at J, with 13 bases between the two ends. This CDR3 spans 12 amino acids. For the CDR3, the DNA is TGTGCCAGTCGGTGGGTAGGGGATGAGCAGTTCTTC. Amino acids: CASRWVGDEQFF.

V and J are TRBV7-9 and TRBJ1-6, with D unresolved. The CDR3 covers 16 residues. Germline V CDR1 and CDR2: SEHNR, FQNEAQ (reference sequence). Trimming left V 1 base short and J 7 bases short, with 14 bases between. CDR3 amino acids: CASSLGAGLVNSPLHF. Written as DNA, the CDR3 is TGTGCCAGCAGCTTAGGAGCGGGGTTAGTAAATTCACCCCTCCACTTT.

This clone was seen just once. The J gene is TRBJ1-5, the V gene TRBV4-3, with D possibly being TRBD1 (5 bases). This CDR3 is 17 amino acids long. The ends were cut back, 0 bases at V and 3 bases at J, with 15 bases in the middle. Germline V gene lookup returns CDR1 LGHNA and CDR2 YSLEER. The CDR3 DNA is TGCGCCAGCAGCCAAGATCTGGGGCGGGGATTCAATCAGCCCCAGCATTTT. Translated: CASSQDLGRGFNQPQHF.

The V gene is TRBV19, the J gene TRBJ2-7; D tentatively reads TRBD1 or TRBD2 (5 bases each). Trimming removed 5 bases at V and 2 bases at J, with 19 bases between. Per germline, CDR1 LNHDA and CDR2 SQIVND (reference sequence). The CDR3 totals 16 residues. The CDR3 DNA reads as TGTGCCAGTAGTCCGGGACGGACGAGGTCAGCCTACGAGCAGTACTTC. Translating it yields CASSPGRTRSAYEQYF.

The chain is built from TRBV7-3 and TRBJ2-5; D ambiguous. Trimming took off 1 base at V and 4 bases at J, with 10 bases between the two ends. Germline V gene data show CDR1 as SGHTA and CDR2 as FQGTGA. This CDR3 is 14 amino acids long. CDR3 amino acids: CASSLIRIGETQYF. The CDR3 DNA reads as TGTGCCAGCAGCTTAATCCGAATAGGAGAGACCCAGTACTTC.

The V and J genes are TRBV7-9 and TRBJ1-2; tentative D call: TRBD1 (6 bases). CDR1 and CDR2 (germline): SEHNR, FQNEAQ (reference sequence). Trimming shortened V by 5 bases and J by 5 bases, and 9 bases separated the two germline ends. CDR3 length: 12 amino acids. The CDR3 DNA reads TGTGCCAGCAGCACTGGACAGTATGGCTACACCTTC. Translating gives CASSTGQYGYTF.

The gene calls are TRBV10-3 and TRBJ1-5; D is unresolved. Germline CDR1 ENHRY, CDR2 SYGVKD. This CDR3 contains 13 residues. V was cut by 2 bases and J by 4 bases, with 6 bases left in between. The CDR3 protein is CAISEDYNQPQHF. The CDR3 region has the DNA TGTGCCATCAGTGAGGATTATAATCAGCCCCAGCATTTT.

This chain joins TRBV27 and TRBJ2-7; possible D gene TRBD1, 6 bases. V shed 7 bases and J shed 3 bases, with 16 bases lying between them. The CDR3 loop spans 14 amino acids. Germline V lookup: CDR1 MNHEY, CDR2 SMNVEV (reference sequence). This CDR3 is CASTRGGLNYEQYF. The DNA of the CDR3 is TGTGCCAGCACTCGAGGGGGTTTAAACTACGAGCAGTACTTC.

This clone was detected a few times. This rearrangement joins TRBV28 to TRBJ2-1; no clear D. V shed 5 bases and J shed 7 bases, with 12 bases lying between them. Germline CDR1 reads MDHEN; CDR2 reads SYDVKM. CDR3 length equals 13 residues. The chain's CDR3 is CASSHPIVNEQFF. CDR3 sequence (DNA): TGTGCCAGCAGTCACCCAATAGTGAATGAGCAGTTCTTC.

The CDR3 spells CASSLSHPADTQYF. The DNA of the CDR3 is TGTGCCAGCAGCCTATCCCACCCGGCAGATACGCAGTATTTT. The chain links TRBV5-4 to TRBJ2-3; no firm D call. The CDR3 totals 14 residues. V was cut by 4 bases and J by 4 bases, with 13 bases left in between. Germline CDR1 and CDR2: SGHNT and YYREEE (reference sequence).

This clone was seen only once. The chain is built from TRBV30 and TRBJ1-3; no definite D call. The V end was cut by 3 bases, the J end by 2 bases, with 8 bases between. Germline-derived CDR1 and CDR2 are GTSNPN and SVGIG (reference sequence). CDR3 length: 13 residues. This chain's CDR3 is CAWREGAGNTIYF. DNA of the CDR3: TGTGCCTGGAGAGAGGGTGCTGGAAACACCATATATTTT.